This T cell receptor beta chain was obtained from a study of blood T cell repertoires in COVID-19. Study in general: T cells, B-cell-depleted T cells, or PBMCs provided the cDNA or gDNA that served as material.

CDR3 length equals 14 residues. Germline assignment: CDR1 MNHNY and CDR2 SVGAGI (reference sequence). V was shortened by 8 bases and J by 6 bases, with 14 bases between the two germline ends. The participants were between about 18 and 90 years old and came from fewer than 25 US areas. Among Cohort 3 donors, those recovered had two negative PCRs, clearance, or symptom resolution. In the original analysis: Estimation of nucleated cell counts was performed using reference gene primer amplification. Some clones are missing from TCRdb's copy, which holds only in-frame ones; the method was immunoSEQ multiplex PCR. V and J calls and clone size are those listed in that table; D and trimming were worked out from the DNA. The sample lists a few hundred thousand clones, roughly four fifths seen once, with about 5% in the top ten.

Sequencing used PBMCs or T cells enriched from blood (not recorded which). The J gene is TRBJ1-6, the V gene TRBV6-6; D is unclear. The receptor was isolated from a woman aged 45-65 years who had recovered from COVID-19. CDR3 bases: TGTGCCAGCTCCGCCCCGGAGGGTAATTCACCCCTCCACTTT. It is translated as CASSAPEGNSPLHF.